The T cell receptor beta chain under discussion was sequenced for a study of shared clonotypes between healthy human individuals (dated by TCRdb to 2018 to 2020). About the study as a whole: The cohort included three men and a couple of women between 18 and 49 years of age. Per donor, three plates each were used for CD4 naive and CD4 memory, two for CD8 naive, and one for CD8 memory. To estimate repertoire size and how much clonotypes are shared between individuals, the study performed deep sequencing of blood TCR repertoires from a few healthy adults. Libraries were prepared and TCR repertoires were sequenced by different laboratories using diverse techniques, in order to increase sequencing depth and limit assay-specific biases. Between about 0.8 and 9 billion PBMCs per donor were obtained by leukapheresis.

Unmatched junction bases come to 9, with V trimmed by 10 bases and J by 6 bases. Including cysteine and phenylalanine, the CDR3 has 14 amino acids. Kept here is only the CDR3 DNA, which spans 42 bases and is read in frame from base 1. According to the germline V gene, CDR1 reads MDHEN and CDR2 reads SYDVKM. In regard to this clone: This receptor's antigen is unknown. Per-base quality was not reported, and no clone a single base away is much larger than it.

Results the study describes overall, beyond this receptor: The genetic and exposure-history diversity represented was limited by the small number of donors. Pairwise subsampling led to the expectation that sequencing depth would affect the degree of clonotype sharing among donors. Estimated clonotype richness was generally larger for naive than for memory subsets. Higher generation probabilities were observed for clonotypes shared by all four sorted-subset donors than for non-shared clonotypes. Sharing across a few donors was observed for approximately 5% of naive CD4, less than 4% of naive CD8, roughly 2.3% of memory CD4, and roughly 0.4% of memory CD8 clonotypes. Incomplete sequencing was indicated by rarefaction of sorted-subset datasets, despite the large sequencing depth. Only blood was sampled, and tissue TCR repertoires likely differ from those in blood.

Healthy HIV-negative adults with no recently reported acute infections or vaccinations were included as donors. Only Caucasian adults living in Nashville, Tennessee, USA were represented among the donors. CD4+ T cells were enriched by magnetic negative selection, after which naive cells were positively selected on CD45RA and the negative fraction was taken as the memory subset. Blood was obtained by leukapheresis, after which PBMCs were separated by Ficoll-Histopaque density gradient centrifugation and cryopreserved in liquid nitrogen vapor phase. Analytical flow cytometry was used to check the purity and quantity of every magnetically sorted T cell population. Genomic DNA was isolated from each sorted fraction and quantified by UV absorbance on a Nanodrop 2000c. Using the deep immunoSEQ assay, multiplex PCR amplified TCR CDR3 regions from genomic DNA. Genomic DNA extracted from each cell subset was distributed evenly over all wells of several immunoSEQ 96-well plates, and each plate served as one replicate. For sorted subsets, around 200 ng genomic DNA, equal to 30,000 to 35,000 T cell genomes, was loaded into each replicate PCR. The purified libraries were quantified using a Qubit 3.0 fluorometer, sized with a Bioanalyzer 2100, and then quantified again using the KAPA Library Quantification kit. Each immunoSEQ 96-well plate was sequenced on its own single-read 150-cycle Illumina NextSeq 550 flow cell. The authors processed their data as follows. Because the immunoSEQ output included only junctional sequences and no quality scores, the filtering could not be the same as the filtering used for full-length reads. Sequences were annotated with PyIR, a Python wrapper for IgBLAST v1.9, and V/J genes and CDR3 were assigned using IMGT germline references. Any read was removed if the V/J assignment was weak (E-value above 1e-6), the CDR3 was missing, or the read contained stop codons, out-of-frame junctions, or ambiguous translated residues. V3J clonotypes were defined as sequences sharing an identical inferred V gene, J gene, and CDR3 amino acid sequence. Percentage overlap between repertoires was calculated by dividing the number of shared unique clonotypes by the size of the smaller repertoire. Richness of each repertoire was evaluated using RTK rarefaction, the Chao1 estimator, and Recon v2.1 estimates of unobserved clonotypes. Generation probabilities were computed with OLGA for all TCRbeta clonotypes obtained by the gDNA method from a handful of donors. Imported from immuneACCESS, the table was reduced by TCRdb to in-frame sequences with V and J called. These copies leave out some clones; in studies compared against another copy, an unresolved V gene accounts for under half, and the cause of the remainder is not known. Clonal size and the V and J genes are those of that table, whereas D and trimming came from the DNA. This sample holds 2,500,000 or so clones; 80% to 95% were observed only once. Together, the top ten hold 0.35% to 0.45% of the sample.

Material for sequencing was naive CD4+ T cells from PBMCs. Sample cell subset or site, as interpreted from the label and publication: CD45RA+ positively selected. This TCR came from a man younger than 30 in good health. Some clones in this sample may be carry-over from other donors' samples. The chain uses TRBV28 and TRBJ2-2; 9 bases in the middle match TRBD1. The DNA is as follows: TGTGCCACGACCGGGACAGGGCCCGCCGGGGAGCTGTTTTTT. It encodes CATTGTGPAGELFF.